This TCR beta chain was recovered during a study of T cell responses to AZD1222 COVID-19 vaccine. The CDR3 runs 15 residues. From germline, CDR1 is LGHDT and CDR2 YNNKEL (reference sequence). Trimming stripped 4 bases from V and 9 bases from J, with 19 bases between. Findings and caveats of the study: Spike-specific TCR breadth rose after two AZD1222 doses, and depth rose as well. Within unmutated variant regions lay the reported targets of nearly half of spike-specific TCRs. Donors, mostly white British, included more females; clonal diversity was possibly underestimated.

The method was immunoSEQ multiplex PCR; TCRdb's version includes in-frame clones alone and lacks a portion of them. The repertoire holds roughly 70,000 clones, with about 85% as singletons. As concerns this clone: Its antigen remains unidentified.

The receptor's source is an adult who received the AZD1222 COVID-19 vaccine. The chain is built from TRBV3-1 (or the pseudogene TRBV3-2) and TRBJ2-1; weak D call: TRBD2 (5 bases). Sequencing was performed on peripheral blood, taken 28 days after the second AZD1222 dose. In nucleotides, the CDR3 is TGTGCCAGCAGCCCCCACGGAGGTCCGTCCGGTGAGCAGTTCTTC. As protein: CASSPHGGPSGEQFF.